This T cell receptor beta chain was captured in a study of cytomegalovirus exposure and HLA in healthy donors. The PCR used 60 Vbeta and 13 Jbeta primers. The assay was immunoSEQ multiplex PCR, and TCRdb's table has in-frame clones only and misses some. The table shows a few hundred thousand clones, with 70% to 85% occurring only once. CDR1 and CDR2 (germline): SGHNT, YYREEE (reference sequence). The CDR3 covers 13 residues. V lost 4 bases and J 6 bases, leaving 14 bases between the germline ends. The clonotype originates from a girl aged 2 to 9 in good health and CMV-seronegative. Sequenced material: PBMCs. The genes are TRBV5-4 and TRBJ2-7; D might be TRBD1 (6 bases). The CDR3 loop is CASSHDRTTEQYF. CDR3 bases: TGTGCCAGCAGCCATGACAGGACGACCGAGCAGTACTTC.